Below, 17 T cell receptor beta chains from the same sample are listed, as sequenced in a study of vaccination effects on CD4 cells after COVID-19. Their antigen targets remain unknown. Prior to sequencing, the ViraFEST assay stimulated PBMC with viral peptide pools, which expanded the antigen-specific CD4+ T cells. Researchers isolated CD4+ T cells once approximately eleven days of culture had elapsed. Convalescent patients had PCR-confirmed SARS-CoV-2 infection between March and December 2020. The table came from immunoSEQ multiplex PCR; TCRdb's copy has only in-frame clones and leaves some out. The sample lists tens of thousands of clones, roughly 73% occurring once. Sample: CD4+ T cells from PBMCs cultured with a peptide pool, taken before COVID-19 vaccination. Source of these receptors: a human donor who had a prior SARS-CoV-2 infection.

This clone was observed a handful of times. V gene TRBV5-1 combines with J gene TRBJ1-1; possible D gene TRBD1, 6 bases. The germline CDR1 and CDR2 sequences are SGHRS and YFSETQ. Between the trimmed V and J ends, which lost 4 bases and 2 bases, there was a span of 12 bases. The CDR3 totals 14 residues. The DNA of the CDR3 is TGCGCCAGCAGCGAACTACAGGGCAACACTGAAGCTTTCTTT. It specifies CASSELQGNTEAFF.

The V and J genes are TRBV15 and TRBJ2-1; 7 nucleotides agree with TRBD2. CDR3 length: 16 amino acids. Unmatched junction bases numbered 10, after V lost 5 bases and J lost 3 bases. CDR1 is LNHNV and CDR2 is YYDKDF in the germline V gene (reference sequence). The CDR3 here is CATSLYSSGNYNEQFF. CDR3 in DNA: TGTGCCACCAGCTTATACTCTAGCGGAAACTACAATGAGCAGTTCTTC.

The chain links TRBV4-3 to TRBJ2-7, with a tentative D call TRBD2 (5 bases). Deletions cut 0 bases from V and 2 bases from J, with 14 bases between. The CDR3 is 16 residues long. Per the germline V gene, CDR1 is LGHNA and CDR2 is YSLEER. CDR3 sequence reads: CASSQDWAGSAYEQYF. Written as DNA, the CDR3 is TGCGCCAGCAGCCAAGATTGGGCGGGCTCGGCCTACGAGCAGTACTTC.

This clone was recorded only once. The chain recombines TRBV6-5 with TRBJ1-1, with 9 bases that match TRBD1. Germline loops: CDR1 MNHEY, CDR2 SVGAGI. Trimming at V came to 4 bases and at J to 3 bases, leaving 6 bases not matched to a gene. The CDR3 is 15 amino acids. CDR3 nucleotides: TGTGCCAGCAGTTTTTACAGGGGGCGGCACACTGAAGCTTTCTTT. Amino acid sequence: CASSFYRGRHTEAFF.

This clone showed up just a few times. The genes are TRBV30 and TRBJ2-5; 7 nucleotides match TRBD2. With 0 bases clipped from V and 5 bases from J, the junction kept 9 bases outside the gene matches. This CDR3 spans 15 amino acids. Germline CDR1 reads GTSNPN; CDR2 reads SVGIG (reference sequence). The CDR3, as DNA: TGTGCCTGGAGTGTACACGGGGGGATAAGGGAGACCCAGTACTTC. This gives the protein CAWSVHGGIRETQYF.

This chain connects TRBV5-4 to TRBJ2-1, with D perhaps TRBD2 (5 bases). V was clipped by 4 bases and J by 10 bases, with 15 bases between them. Germline CDR1 SGHNT, CDR2 YYREEE (reference sequence). CDR3 length: 13 residues. Here the CDR3 reads CASSQGLGKEQFF. In nucleotides, the CDR3 is TGTGCCAGCAGCCAAGGACTGGGTAAAGAGCAGTTCTTC.

This clone has just one count. The chain links TRBV4-1 to TRBJ2-4, with 7 bases identical to TRBD2. The J segment lost 3 bases and the V segment lost 1 base, leaving 6 bases of the junction unmatched. Germline values: CDR1 MGHRA, CDR2 YSYEKL. This CDR3 is 16 amino acids long. This chain's CDR3 is CASSQGSQRGKNIQYF. DNA for the CDR3: TGCGCCAGCAGCCAAGGGTCCCAGCGGGGCAAAAACATTCAGTACTTC.

In this sample, this clone turned up a few times. The chain combines TRBV11-2 with TRBJ2-7; D is uncertain. Deletions cut 5 bases from V and 3 bases from J, with 17 bases between. This CDR3 has 15 residues. Germline V lookup: CDR1 SGHAT, CDR2 FQNNGV. For the CDR3, the DNA is TGTGCCAGCAGCCCACGAGGCCTTCCCCACTACGAGCAGTACTTC. This sequence encodes CASSPRGLPHYEQYF. Full variable domain (rest looked up from reference TRBV11-2 and TRBJ2-7): EAGVAQSPRYKIIEKRQSVAFWCNPISGHATLYWYQQILGQGPKLLIQFQNNGVVDDSQLPKDRFSAERLKGVDSTLKIQPAKLEDSAVYLCASSPRGLPHYEQYFGPGTRLTVT.

This chain's CDR3 is CASTRPIQGRRETQYF. The CDR3 nucleotides are TGTGCCAGCACGCGACCCATACAGGGGCGACGAGAGACCCAGTACTTC. The genes are TRBV7-9 and TRBJ2-5; 7 nucleotides line up with TRBD1. The CDR3 is 16 residues long. J was trimmed by 4 bases and V by 7 bases; bases with no gene match: 15. Germline CDR1 reads SEHNR; CDR2 reads FQNEAQ (reference sequence).

The chain is built from TRBV16 and TRBJ1-5; D ambiguous. V lost 2 bases to trimming and J lost 1 base, with 9 bases between them. CDR3 size: 15 residues. Germline CDR1 is KGHSY and CDR2 is FQNENV. The CDR3 is CASSQGGGSNQPQHF. The DNA for the CDR3 is TGTGCCAGCAGCCAAGGTGGAGGAAGCAATCAGCCCCAGCATTTT.

The chain is built from TRBV21-1 and TRBJ2-5; TRBD2, the D gene given by the table, was not confirmed from the DNA. TRBV21-1 is designated a pseudogene. The CDR3 consists of 19 residues. CDR3 in amino acids: CASSKVTSLCCLYQETQYF. The CDR3 DNA is TGTGCCAGCAGCAAAGTCACTAGTTTATGTTGCTTGTACCAAGAGACCCAGTACTTC.

This clone was counted between two and nine times. V gene TRBV4-1 combines with J gene TRBJ1-1; 9 nucleotides agree with TRBD1. There are 19 residues in the CDR3. The junction had 14 bases not matched to a gene; V was cut back by 3 bases and J by 0 bases. Per the germline V gene, CDR1 is MGHRA and CDR2 is YSYEKL. CDR3: CASSHKQGASYAMNTEAFF. DNA of the CDR3: TGCGCCAGCAGCCATAAACAGGGGGCCAGCTACGCAATGAACACTGAAGCTTTCTTT.

The rearrangement joins TRBV5-3 to TRBJ2-1, with TRBD2 matching over 7 bases. TRBV5-3 qualifies as an ORF whose function is uncertain. The CDR3 is 15 amino acids. V was pared by 4 bases and J by 1 base, with 5 bases of the junction left unmatched. CDR3 coding DNA: TGTGCCAGAAGCCTAACGGGGGGTTCCTACAATGAGCAGTTCTTC. Translation gives CARSLTGGSYNEQFF.

This chain joins TRBV7-9 and TRBJ1-4; D is possibly TRBD1 (6 bases). The germline V gene has CDR1 SEHNR and CDR2 FQNEAQ (reference sequence). Trimming stripped 0 bases from V and 4 bases from J, with 9 bases between. The CDR3 totals 15 residues. In nucleotides, the CDR3 is TGTGCCAGCAGCTTAGCGAGGACAGTTAATGAAAAACTGTTTTTT. It encodes CASSLARTVNEKLFF.

In this sample, this clone turned up once. The chain employs TRBV11-2 and TRBJ2-2; D not certain. Germline values: CDR1 SGHAT, CDR2 FQNNGV. The CDR3 contains 15 residues. The V and J ends lost 2 bases and 1 base respectively, with 8 bases between them. The CDR3 loop is CASSLNYWNTGELFF. The CDR3 DNA sequence: TGTGCCAGCAGCTTAAACTACTGGAACACCGGGGAGCTGTTTTTT.

The chain recombines TRBV5-1 with TRBJ1-3; D is unresolved. CDR1 is SGHRS and CDR2 is YFSETQ in the germline V gene. CDR3 length: 20 amino acids. V was trimmed by 0 bases and J by 0 bases, leaving 22 bases between them. The chain's CDR3 is CASSLVFVGEGVNSGNTIYF. For the CDR3, the DNA is TGCGCCAGCAGCTTGGTTTTCGTGGGCGAGGGAGTAAACTCTGGAAACACCATATATTTT.

The chain carries TRBV21-1 and TRBJ1-1. TRBV21-1 constitutes a pseudogene. The length of the CDR3 is 20 residues. CDR3 sequence: CASSKTEKRGRILGNTEAFF. DNA of the CDR3: TGTGCCAGCAGCAAAACCGAAAAACGGGGCAGGATCCTGGGGAACACTGAAGCTTTCTTT.